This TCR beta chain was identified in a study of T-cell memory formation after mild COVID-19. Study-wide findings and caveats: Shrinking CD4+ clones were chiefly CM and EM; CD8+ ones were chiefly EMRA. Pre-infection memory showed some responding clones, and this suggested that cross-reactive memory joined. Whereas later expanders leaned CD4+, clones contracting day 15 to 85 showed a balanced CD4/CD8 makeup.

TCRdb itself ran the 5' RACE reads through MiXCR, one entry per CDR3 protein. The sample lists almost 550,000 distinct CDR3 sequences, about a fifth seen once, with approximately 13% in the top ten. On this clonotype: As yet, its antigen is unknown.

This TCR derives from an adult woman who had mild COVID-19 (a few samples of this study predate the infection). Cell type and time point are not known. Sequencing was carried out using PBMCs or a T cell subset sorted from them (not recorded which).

The CDR3: CASSEPMWTDTQYF. In DNA, the CDR3 is TGTGCCAGCAGTGAACCCATGTGGACAGATACGCAGTATTTT. The genes are TRBV6-1 and TRBJ2-3; unclear D gene. Germline V gene lookup returns CDR1 MNHNS and CDR2 SASEGT. CDR3 length: 14 residues. The V end lost 2 bases, the J end lost 3 bases, and 9 bases lay between the germline ends.